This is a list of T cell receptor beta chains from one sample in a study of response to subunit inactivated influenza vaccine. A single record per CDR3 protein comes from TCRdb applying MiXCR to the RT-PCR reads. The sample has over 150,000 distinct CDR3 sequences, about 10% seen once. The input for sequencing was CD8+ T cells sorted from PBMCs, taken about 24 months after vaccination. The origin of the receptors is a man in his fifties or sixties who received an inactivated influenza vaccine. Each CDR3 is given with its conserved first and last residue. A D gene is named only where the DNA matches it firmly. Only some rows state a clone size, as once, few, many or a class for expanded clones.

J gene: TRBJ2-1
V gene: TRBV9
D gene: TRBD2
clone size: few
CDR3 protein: CASSVDLAGVGNEQFF
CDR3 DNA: TGTGCCAGCAGCGTAGATCTAGCGGGAGTGGGGAATGAGCAGTTCTTC

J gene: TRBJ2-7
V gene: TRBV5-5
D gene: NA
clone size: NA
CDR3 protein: CASGLGVLYEQYF
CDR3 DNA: TGTGCCAGCGGCCTAGGGGTACTCTACGAGCAGTACTTC

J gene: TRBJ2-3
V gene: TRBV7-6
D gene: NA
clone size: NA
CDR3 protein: CASSFLGDTQYF
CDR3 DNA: TGTGCCAGCAGCTTTTTAGGAGATACGCAGTATTTT

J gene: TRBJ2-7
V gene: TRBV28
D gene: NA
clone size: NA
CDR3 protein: CASSLKGLPYEQYF
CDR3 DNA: TGTGCCAGCAGTTTAAAGGGTCTACCCTACGAGCAGTACTTC

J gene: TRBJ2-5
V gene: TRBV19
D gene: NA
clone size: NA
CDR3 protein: CASSILGGETQYF
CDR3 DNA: TGTGCCAGTAGTATATTAGGAGGAGAGACCCAGTACTTC

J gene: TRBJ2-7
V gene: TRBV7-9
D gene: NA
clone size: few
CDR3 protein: CASTRPLTSYEQYF
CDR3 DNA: TGTGCCAGCACCCGCCCCCTGACCTCCTACGAGCAGTACTTC

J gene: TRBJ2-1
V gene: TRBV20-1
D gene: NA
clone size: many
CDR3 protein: CSARDVGREQFF
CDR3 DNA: TGCAGTGCTAGAGATGTGGGCCGGGAGCAGTTCTTC

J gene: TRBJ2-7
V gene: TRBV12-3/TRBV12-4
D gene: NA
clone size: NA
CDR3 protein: CASNQGSYEQYF
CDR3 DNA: TGTGCCAGCAACCAAGGTAGCTACGAGCAGTACTTC

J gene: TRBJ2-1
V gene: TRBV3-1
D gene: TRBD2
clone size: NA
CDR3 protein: CASSRHSPGTSGSLYNEQFF
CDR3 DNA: TGTGCCAGCAGCCGACATAGTCCCGGGACTAGCGGTTCACTCTACAATGAGCAGTTCTTC

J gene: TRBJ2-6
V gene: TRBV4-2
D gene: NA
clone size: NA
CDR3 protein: CASSDWGSGANVLTF
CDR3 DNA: TGTGCCAGCAGCGACTGGGGTTCTGGGGCCAACGTCCTGACTTTC

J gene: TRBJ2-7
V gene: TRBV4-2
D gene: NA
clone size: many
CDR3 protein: CASSQIGSSYEQYF
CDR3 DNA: TGTGCCAGCAGCCAAATTGGCTCGTCCTACGAGCAGTACTTC

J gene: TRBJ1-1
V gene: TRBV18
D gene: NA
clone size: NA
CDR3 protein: CASSQDRTRRISEAFF
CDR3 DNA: TGTGCCAGCTCCCAAGACAGGACCCGGAGGATAAGCGAAGCTTTCTTT

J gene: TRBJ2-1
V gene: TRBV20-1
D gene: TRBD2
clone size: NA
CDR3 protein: CSARDTSGMDNEQFF
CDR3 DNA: TGCAGTGCTAGAGATACTAGCGGGATGGACAATGAGCAGTTCTTC

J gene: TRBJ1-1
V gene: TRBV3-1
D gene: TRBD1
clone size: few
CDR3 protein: CASSPRQGSGENTEAFF
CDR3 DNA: TGTGCCAGCAGCCCCCGACAGGGCTCGGGGGAGAACACTGAAGCTTTCTTT

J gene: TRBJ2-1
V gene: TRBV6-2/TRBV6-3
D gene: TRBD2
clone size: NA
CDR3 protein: CASSFGTSNEQFF
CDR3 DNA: TGTGCCAGCAGTTTCGGGACTAGCAATGAGCAGTTCTTC

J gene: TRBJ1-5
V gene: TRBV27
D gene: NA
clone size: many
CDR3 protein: CASTPGGGNQPQHF
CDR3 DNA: TGTGCCAGCACTCCCGGGGGGGGCAATCAGCCCCAGCATTTT

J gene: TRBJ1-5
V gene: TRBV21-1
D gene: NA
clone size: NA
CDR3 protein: CASSKASQPQHF
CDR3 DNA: TGTGCCAGCAGCAAAGCATCTCAGCCCCAGCATTTT

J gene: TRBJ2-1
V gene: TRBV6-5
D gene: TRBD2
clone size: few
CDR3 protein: CASSFSGSAYNEQFF
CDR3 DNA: TGTGCCAGCAGTTTTAGCGGGTCTGCCTACAATGAGCAGTTCTTC

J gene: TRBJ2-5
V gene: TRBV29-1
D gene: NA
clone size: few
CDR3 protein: CSVDRRGYQETQYF
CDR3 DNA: TGCAGCGTTGACCGCAGGGGCTACCAAGAGACCCAGTACTTC

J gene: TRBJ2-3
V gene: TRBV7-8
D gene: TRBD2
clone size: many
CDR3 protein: CASSLSGGRAPDTQYF
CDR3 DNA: TGTGCCAGCAGCTTAAGCGGCGGGAGGGCTCCAGATACGCAGTATTTT

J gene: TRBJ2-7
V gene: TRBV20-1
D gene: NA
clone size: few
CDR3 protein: CSAREPGTLREQYF
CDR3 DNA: TGCAGTGCTAGAGAGCCTGGTACCCTAAGGGAGCAGTACTTC